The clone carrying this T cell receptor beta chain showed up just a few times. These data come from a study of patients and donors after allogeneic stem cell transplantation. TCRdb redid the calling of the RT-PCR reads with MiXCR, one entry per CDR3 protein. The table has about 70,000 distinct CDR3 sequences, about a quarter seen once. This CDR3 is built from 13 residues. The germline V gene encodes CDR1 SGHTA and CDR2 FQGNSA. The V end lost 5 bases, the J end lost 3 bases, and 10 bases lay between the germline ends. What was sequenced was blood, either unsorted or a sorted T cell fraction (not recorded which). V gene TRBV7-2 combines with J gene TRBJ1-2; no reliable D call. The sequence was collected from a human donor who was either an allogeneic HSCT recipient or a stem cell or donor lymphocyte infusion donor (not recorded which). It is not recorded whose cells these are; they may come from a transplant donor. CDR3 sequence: CASSEYIDYGYTF. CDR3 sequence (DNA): TGTGCCAGCAGCGAATACATTGACTATGGCTACACCTTC.